A selection of T cell receptor beta chains follows, all from one sample in a study of beta chain features in type 1 diabetes. Here immunoSEQ multiplex PCR was the method, and the copy in TCRdb shows in-frame clones only, minus some. The top ten clones hold 0.55% to 0.75% of a sample with some 150,000 clones, less than 10% of them seen once. The sample consisted of central memory CD4+ T cells from blood. These receptors were taken from a woman in her thirties or forties in good health. Both conserved end residues are trimmed from each CDR3. Expanded clones get a size class; other rows say once, few or many, or leave the size out.

V gene: TRBV18
CDR3 length: 10
clone size: few
CDR3 protein: ASSLITYEQY

V gene: TRBV11-2
CDR3 length: 14
clone size: -
CDR3 protein: ASSLERGAALDTQY

V gene: TRBV7-6
CDR3 length: 14
clone size: -
CDR3 protein: ASSLGTGQSNSPLH

V gene: TRBV9
CDR3 length: 13
clone size: few
CDR3 protein: ASSVPAGKRDTQY

V gene: TRBV5-1
CDR3 length: 9
clone size: many
CDR3 protein: ASSSYQPQH

V gene: TRBV7-2
CDR3 length: 11
clone size: -
CDR3 protein: ASSVFNTDTQY

V gene: TRBV6-1
CDR3 length: 13
clone size: -
CDR3 protein: ASSDASAGRSEQY

V gene: TRBV10-3
CDR3 length: 11
clone size: few
CDR3 protein: AIKTDTGHEQF

V gene: TRBV6-5
CDR3 length: 13
clone size: many
CDR3 protein: ASRTGTGPYNEQF

V gene: TRBV7-9
CDR3 length: 13
clone size: -
CDR3 protein: ASSAGGMDGRAAF

V gene: TRBV5-1
CDR3 length: 11
clone size: few
CDR3 protein: ASSSGGQSEAF

V gene: TRBV5-1
CDR3 length: 13
clone size: few
CDR3 protein: ASSLAGTRLDELF

V gene: TRBV6-1
CDR3 length: 11
clone size: -
CDR3 protein: ASSVSQGNGYT

V gene: TRBV5-1
CDR3 length: 11
clone size: -
CDR3 protein: ASSYGQGAGGN

V gene: TRBV5-1
CDR3 length: 13
clone size: -
CDR3 protein: ASSPEGPRGDTIY

V gene: TRBV20-1
CDR3 length: 8
clone size: -
CDR3 protein: SVKESGYT

V gene: TRBV11-2
CDR3 length: 13
clone size: -
CDR3 protein: ASSLAGAGGSPLH

V gene: TRBV29-1
CDR3 length: 13
clone size: few
CDR3 protein: SVAQGATGEGTQY

V gene: TRBV2
CDR3 length: 12
clone size: few
CDR3 protein: ASSARQGTTEAF

V gene: TRBV1
CDR3 length: 14
clone size: -
CDR3 protein: TSSLPRDRGSGELF

V gene: TRBV18
CDR3 length: 14
clone size: -
CDR3 protein: ASSRETSGVADTQY